This is a list of T cell receptor beta chains from one sample in a study of long-term antiretroviral therapy in people with HIV. Clones were sequenced by immunoSEQ multiplex PCR, and TCRdb holds only the in-frame ones, with some missing. The top ten clones hold approximately 15% of a sample with about 25,000 clones, 70% to 90% of them seen once. Sequencing used unsorted PBMCs, obtained 1.2 years after starting antiretroviral therapy. These receptors originate from a man aged 45-60 years with HIV. Each CDR3 is given with its conserved first and last residue. Each record gives: V gene, J gene, clone size, D gene, CDR3 protein, CDR3 DNA. The D gene is left open where the match is weak. Expanded clones are given a class, and other clones once, few, many or no size at all.

>TRBV5-1|TRBJ1-1|once|.
CASSLAWESTEAFF
TGCGCCAGCAGCTTGGCCTGGGAGTCCACTGAAGCTTTCTTT
>TRBV5-6|TRBJ1-1|.|TRBD1
CASRGDRMNTEAFF
TGTGCCAGCAGAGGGGACAGGATGAACACTGAAGCTTTCTTT
>TRBV9|TRBJ2-1|.|.
CASSPHSGGNNEQFF
TGTGCCAGCAGCCCCCATAGCGGTGGTAACAATGAGCAGTTCTTC
>TRBV11-2|TRBJ2-5|.|TRBD1
CASSLTGGAGETQYF
TGTGCCAGCAGCCTGACAGGGGGCGCGGGGGAGACCCAGTACTTC
>TRBV11-2|TRBJ1-1|.|.
CASSSPLDLTAFF
TGTGCCAGCAGCTCCCCGTTAGACCTCACGGCTTTCTTT
>TRBV28|TRBJ1-5|.|.
CASRFPGTWPQPQHF
TGTGCCAGCAGATTCCCCGGGACATGGCCCCAGCCCCAGCATTTT
>TRBV2|TRBJ2-3|.|TRBD1
CASRRTGADTQYF
TGTGCCAGCAGGCGGACAGGGGCTGATACGCAGTATTTT
>TRBV5-1|TRBJ1-4|.|TRBD1
CASSLARGGNEKLFF
TGCGCCAGCAGCTTGGCCAGGGGGGGAAATGAAAAACTGTTTTTT
>TRBV27|TRBJ2-1|few|.
CASSPGAVYNEQFF
TGTGCCAGCAGTCCCGGGGCAGTATACAATGAGCAGTTCTTC
>TRBV4-1|TRBJ1-6|few|.
CASSQDPKQGPSLHF
TGCGCCAGCAGCCAAGATCCGAAACAGGGTCCCTCCCTCCACTTT
>TRBV19|TRBJ1-2|.|.
CASSTTGRSNYGYTF
TGTGCCAGTAGTACCACGGGGAGGAGTAACTATGGCTACACCTTC
>TRBV9|TRBJ1-3|.|.
CASSEGTLSGNTIYF
TGTGCCAGCAGCGAAGGGACTCTCTCTGGAAACACCATATATTTT
>TRBV18|TRBJ2-7|.|TRBD1
CASSPPTGSYEQYF
TGTGCCAGCTCACCACCGACAGGGAGCTACGAGCAGTACTTC
>TRBV7-3|TRBJ1-2|.|TRBD1
CASSLGTGNGGYTF
TGTGCCAGCAGCTTAGGGACAGGGAATGGTGGCTACACCTTC
>TRBV6-4|TRBJ1-2|.|.
CASSESGTSYYGYTF
TGTGCCAGCAGTGAATCCGGGACTTCTTACTATGGCTACACCTTC
>TRBV4-3|TRBJ2-3|once|TRBD1
CASSLRQGRTDTQYF
TGCGCCAGCAGCCTCCGACAGGGGAGGACAGATACGCAGTATTTT
>TRBV5-6|TRBJ1-6|.|.
CASSLRGFDSPLHF
TGTGCCAGCAGCTTACGAGGGTTTGATTCACCCCTCCACTTT
>TRBV7-2|TRBJ1-2|.|.
CASSLDYGTSPSNYGYTF
TGTGCCAGCAGCTTGGATTATGGGACCTCACCTTCCAACTATGGCTACACCTTC
>TRBV6-1|TRBJ2-6|.|.
CASSDEGSGANVLTF
TGTGCCAGCAGTGACGAGGGCTCTGGGGCCAACGTCCTGACTTTC
>TRBV28|TRBJ2-7|.|.
CASSFRGTYEQYF
TGTGCCAGCAGTTTCAGGGGTACCTACGAGCAGTACTTC